Only one count was recorded for the clone carrying this T cell receptor (beta chain). Its antigen is as yet unknown. Germline loops: CDR1 SGHNT, CDR2 YENEEA. The CDR3 has 15 amino acids. Trimming took off 1 base at V and 4 bases at J, with 10 bases between the two ends. The data derive from a study of T cell clonotyping in hematopoietic cell transplantation. General study findings and limits: After transplant, recipient diversity fell while pathologically expanded clonotypes grew through day 180. Broader posttransplant TCR repertoire diversity was predicted by graft donor and pretransplant recipient Inverse Simpson Index values.

Clones were read by immunoSEQ multiplex PCR, and TCRdb kept only the in-frame ones, dropping some. The data show roughly 15,000 clones, over 65% seen once. Specimen: PBMCs, collected 100 days after allogeneic stem cell transplant. The receptor was isolated from a male patient aged 60 to 75 who had an allogeneic stem cell transplant from a related donor, so the T cells may come from the graft donor. Some clones in this sample may be carry-over from other donors' samples. The chain combines TRBV11-3 with TRBJ2-2; D call uncertain. For the CDR3, the DNA is TGTGCCAGCAGCTTAGTGGCGGCGCCCACCGGGGAGCTGTTTTTT. Translation gives CASSLVAAPTGELFF.